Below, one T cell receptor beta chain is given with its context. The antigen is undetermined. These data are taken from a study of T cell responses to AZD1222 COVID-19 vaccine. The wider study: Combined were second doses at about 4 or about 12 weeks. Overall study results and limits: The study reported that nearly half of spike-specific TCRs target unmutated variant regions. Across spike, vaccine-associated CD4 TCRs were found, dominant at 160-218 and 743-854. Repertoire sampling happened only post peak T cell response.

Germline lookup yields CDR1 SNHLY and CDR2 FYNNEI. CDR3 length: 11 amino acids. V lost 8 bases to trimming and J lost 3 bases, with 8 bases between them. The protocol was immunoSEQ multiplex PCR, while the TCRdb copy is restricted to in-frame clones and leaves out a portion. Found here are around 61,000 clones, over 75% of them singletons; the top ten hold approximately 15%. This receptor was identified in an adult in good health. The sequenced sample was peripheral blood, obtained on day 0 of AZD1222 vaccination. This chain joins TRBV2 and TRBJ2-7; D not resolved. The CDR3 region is CASRARYEQYF. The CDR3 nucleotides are TGTGCCAGCCGTGCCCGCTACGAGCAGTACTTC.